This T cell receptor (beta chain) was identified during a study of T cells in Graves' hyperthyroidism and ophthalmopathy. RNA transcripts gave rise to amplified TCR beta CDR3 regions. The primer set for the first-round RT-PCR of the TCR CDR3 was HTBI. TCRdb reanalysed the multiplex PCR reads using MiXCR and keeps one entry per CDR3 protein. The sample shows 250,000 or so distinct CDR3 sequences, about 16% of them seen only once. CDR3 size: 15 residues. With 4 bases removed from V and 0 bases from J, the gap between germline ends came to 13 bases. Looked up from germline, CDR1 is SGHRS and CDR2 is YFSETQ. There are many counts of this clonotype. Researchers barred patients who had uncontrolled infection, other autoimmune disease, pregnancy or lactation.

This receptor was identified in a woman aged 45-60 years with Graves' hyperthyroidism that later progressed to Graves' ophthalmopathy. The chain combines TRBV5-1 with TRBJ1-1, with D maybe TRBD1 (5 bases). Sequenced input: blood. Here the CDR3 reads CASSLGGNMNTEAFF. CDR3 coding DNA: TGCGCCAGCAGCCTGGGGGGGAACATGAACACTGAAGCTTTCTTT.